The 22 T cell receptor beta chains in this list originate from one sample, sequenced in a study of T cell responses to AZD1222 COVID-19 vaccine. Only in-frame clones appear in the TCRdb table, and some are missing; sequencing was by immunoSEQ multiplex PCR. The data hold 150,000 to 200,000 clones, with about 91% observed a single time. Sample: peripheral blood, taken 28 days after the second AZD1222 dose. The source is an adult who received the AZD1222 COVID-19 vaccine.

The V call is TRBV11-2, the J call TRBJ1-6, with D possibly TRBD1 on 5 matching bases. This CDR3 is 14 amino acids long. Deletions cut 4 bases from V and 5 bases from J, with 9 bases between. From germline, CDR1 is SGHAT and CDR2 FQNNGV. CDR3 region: CASSSGLDNSPLHF. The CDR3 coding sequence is TGTGCCAGCAGCTCAGGGCTGGATAATTCACCCCTCCACTTT.

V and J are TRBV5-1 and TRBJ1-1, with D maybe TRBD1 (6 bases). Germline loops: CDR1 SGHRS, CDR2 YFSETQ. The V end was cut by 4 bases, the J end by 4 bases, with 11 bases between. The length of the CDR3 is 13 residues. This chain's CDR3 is CASSMGGLTEAFF. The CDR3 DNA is TGCGCCAGCAGCATGGGGGGCCTCACTGAAGCTTTCTTT.

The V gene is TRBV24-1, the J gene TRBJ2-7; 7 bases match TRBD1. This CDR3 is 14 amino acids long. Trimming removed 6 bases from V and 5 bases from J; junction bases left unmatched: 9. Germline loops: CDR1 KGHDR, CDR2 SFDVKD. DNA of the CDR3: TGTGCCACCAGTCAGGGGGACCCACCCCACGAGCAGTACTTC. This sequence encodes CATSQGDPPHEQYF.

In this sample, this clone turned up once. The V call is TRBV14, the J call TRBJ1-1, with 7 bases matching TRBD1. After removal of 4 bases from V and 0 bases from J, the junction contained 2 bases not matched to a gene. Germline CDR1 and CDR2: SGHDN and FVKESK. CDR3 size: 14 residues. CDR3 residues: CASSLGQVNTEAFF. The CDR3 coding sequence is TGTGCCAGCAGCCTAGGACAGGTGAACACTGAAGCTTTCTTT. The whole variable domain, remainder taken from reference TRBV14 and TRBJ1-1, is EAGVTQFPSHSVIEKGQTVTLRCDPISGHDNLYWYRRVMGKEIKFLLHFVKESKQDESGMPNNRFLAERTGGTYSTLKVQPAELEDSGVYFCASSLGQVNTEAFFGQGTRLTVV.

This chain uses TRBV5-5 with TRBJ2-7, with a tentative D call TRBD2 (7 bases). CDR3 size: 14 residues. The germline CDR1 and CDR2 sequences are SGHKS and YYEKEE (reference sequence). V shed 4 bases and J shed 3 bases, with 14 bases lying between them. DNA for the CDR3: TGTGCCAGCAGCCCCTTGGGGGGGCACTACGAGCAGTACTTC. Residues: CASSPLGGHYEQYF.

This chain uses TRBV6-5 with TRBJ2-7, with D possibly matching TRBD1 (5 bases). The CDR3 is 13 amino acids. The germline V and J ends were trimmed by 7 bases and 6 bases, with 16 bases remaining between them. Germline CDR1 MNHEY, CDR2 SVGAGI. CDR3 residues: CASIKTGSFEQYF. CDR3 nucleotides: TGTGCCAGCATTAAAACAGGTTCGTTCGAGCAGTACTTC.

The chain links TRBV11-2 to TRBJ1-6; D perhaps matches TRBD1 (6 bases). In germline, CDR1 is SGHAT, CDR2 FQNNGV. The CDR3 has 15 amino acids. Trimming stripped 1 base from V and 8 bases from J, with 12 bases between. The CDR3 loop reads CASSLGRGLHSPLHF. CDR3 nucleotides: TGTGCCAGCAGCTTAGGCAGGGGCCTACATTCACCCCTCCACTTT.

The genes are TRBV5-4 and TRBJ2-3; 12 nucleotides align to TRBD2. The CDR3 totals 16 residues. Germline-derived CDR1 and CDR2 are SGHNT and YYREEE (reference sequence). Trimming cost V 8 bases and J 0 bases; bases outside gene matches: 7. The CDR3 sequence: CASRLAGVFSTDTQYF. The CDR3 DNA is TGTGCCAGTCGACTAGCGGGAGTCTTTAGCACAGATACGCAGTATTTT.

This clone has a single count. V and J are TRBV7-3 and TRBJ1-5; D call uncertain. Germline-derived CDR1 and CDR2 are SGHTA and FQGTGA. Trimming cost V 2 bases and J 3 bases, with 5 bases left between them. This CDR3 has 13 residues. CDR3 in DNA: TGTGCCAGCAGCTTAGGTCACAATCAGCCCCAGCATTTT. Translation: CASSLGHNQPQHF.

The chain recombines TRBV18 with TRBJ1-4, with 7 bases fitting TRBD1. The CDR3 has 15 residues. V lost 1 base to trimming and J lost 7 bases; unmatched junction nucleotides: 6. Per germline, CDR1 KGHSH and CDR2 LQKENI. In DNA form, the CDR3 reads TGTGCCAGCTCACCACTACAGGGGTCTGGTGAAAAACTGTTTTTT. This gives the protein CASSPLQGSGEKLFF. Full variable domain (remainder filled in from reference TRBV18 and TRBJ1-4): NAGVMQNPRHLVRRRGQEARLRCSPMKGHSHVYWYRQLPEEGLKFMVYLQKENIIDESGMPKERFSAEFPKEGPSILRIQQVVRGDSAAYFCASSPLQGSGEKLFFGSGTQLSVL.

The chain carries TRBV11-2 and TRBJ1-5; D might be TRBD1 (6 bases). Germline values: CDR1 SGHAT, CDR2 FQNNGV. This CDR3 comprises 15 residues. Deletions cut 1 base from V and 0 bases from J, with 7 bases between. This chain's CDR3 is CASSLGTVSNQPQHF. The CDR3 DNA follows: TGTGCCAGCAGCTTAGGGACAGTTAGCAATCAGCCCCAGCATTTT.

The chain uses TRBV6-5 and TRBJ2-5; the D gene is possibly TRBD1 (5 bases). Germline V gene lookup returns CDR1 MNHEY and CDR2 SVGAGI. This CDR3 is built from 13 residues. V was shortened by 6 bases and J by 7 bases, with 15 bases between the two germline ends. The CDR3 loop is CASSSAAQGTQYF. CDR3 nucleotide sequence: TGTGCCAGCAGCTCTGCGGCCCAGGGGACCCAGTACTTC.

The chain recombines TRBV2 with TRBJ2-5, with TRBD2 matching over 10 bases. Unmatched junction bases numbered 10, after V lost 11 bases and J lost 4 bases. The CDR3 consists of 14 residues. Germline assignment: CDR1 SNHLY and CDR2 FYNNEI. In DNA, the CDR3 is TGTGCCGAATCTAGCGGGGGCAGGGGAGAGACCCAGTACTTC. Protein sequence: CAESSGGRGETQYF.

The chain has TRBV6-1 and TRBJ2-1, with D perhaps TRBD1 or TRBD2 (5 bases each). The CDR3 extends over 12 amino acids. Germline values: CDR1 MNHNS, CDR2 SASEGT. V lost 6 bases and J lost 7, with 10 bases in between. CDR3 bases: TGTGCCAGCAGCCCCGGGGCGAATGAGCAGTTCTTC. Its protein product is CASSPGANEQFF.

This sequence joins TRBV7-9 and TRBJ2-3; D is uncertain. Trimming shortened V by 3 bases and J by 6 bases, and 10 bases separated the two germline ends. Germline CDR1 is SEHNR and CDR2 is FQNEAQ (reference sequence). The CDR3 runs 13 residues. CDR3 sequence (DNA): TGTGCCAGCAGCTTGCCGCCTGGGGATACGCAGTATTTT. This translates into CASSLPPGDTQYF.

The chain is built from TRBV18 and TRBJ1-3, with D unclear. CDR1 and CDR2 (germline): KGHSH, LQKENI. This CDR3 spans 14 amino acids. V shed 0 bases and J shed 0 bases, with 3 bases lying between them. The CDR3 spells CASSPPDSGNTIYF. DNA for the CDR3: TGTGCCAGCTCACCACCGGACTCTGGAAACACCATATATTTT.

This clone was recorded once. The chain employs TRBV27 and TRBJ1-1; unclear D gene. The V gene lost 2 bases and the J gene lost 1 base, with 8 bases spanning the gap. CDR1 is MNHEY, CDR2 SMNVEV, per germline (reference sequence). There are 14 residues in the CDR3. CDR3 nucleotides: TGTGCCAGCAGTTTAGCCCAGAGGAACACTGAAGCTTTCTTT. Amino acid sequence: CASSLAQRNTEAFF.

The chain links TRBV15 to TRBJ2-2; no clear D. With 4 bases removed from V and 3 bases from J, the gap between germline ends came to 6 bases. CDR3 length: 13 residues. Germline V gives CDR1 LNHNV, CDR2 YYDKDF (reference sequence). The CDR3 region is CATSTRHTGELFF. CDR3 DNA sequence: TGTGCCACCAGCACTCGTCACACCGGGGAGCTGTTTTTT.

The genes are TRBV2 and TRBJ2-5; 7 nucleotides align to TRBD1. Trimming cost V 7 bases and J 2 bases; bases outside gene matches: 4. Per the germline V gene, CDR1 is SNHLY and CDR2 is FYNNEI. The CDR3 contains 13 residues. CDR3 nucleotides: TGTGCCAGCACCCCACAGGGGCAAGAGACCCAGTACTTC. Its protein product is CASTPQGQETQYF.

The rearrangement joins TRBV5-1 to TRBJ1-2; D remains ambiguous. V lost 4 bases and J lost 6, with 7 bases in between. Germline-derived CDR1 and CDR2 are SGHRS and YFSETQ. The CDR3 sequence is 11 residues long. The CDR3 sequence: CASSLDDGYTF. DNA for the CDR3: TGCGCCAGCAGCCTCGACGATGGCTACACCTTC.

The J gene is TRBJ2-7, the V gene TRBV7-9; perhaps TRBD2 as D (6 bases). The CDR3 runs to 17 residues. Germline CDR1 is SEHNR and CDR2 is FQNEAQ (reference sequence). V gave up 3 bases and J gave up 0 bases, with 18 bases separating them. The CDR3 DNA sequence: TGTGCCAGCAGCTTTCGGGGCTACACGGGGGACTCCTACGAGCAGTACTTC. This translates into CASSFRGYTGDSYEQYF. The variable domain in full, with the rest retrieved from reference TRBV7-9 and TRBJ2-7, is DTGVSQNPRHKITKRGQNVTFRCDPISEHNRLYWYRQTLGQGPEFLTYFQNEAQLEKSRLLSDRFSAERPKGSFSTLEIQRTEQGDSAMYLCASSFRGYTGDSYEQYFGPGTRLTVT.

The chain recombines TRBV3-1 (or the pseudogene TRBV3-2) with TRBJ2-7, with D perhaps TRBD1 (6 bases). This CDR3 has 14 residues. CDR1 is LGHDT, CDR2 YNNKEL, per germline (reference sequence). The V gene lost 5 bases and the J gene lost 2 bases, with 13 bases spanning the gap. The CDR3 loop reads CASSKQGSAYEQYF. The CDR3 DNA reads TGTGCCAGCAGCAAACAGGGCTCCGCCTACGAGCAGTACTTC.